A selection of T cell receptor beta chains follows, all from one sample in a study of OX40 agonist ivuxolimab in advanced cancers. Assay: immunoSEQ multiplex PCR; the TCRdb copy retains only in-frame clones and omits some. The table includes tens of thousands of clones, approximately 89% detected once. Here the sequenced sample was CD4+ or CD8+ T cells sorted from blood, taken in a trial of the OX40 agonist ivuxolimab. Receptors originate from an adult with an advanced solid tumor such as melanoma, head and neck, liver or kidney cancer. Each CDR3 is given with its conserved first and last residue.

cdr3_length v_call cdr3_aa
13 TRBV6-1 CASSGGGQLQLFF
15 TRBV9 CASSVVPYGENEQFF
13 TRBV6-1 CASRLIYRNTQYF
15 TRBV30 CAWSPLGTSGETQYF
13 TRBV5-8 CASSPPTTYEQYF
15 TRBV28 CASSRGDRDVQPQHF
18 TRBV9 CASSSQTSGSIYTGELFF
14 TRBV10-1 CASSDPSAWREQYF
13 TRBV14 CASSQEGTGELFF
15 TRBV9 CASSVEVAGPFEQYF
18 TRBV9 CASSVDSRADSGANVLTF
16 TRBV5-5 CASSLGRGQGFDEAFF
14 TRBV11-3 CASSLETVSYEQYF
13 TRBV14 CASSWDRLYGYTF
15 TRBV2 CASSDNRDRYNEQFF
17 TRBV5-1 CASSSGGTSGIQETQYF
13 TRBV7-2 CASSFGTGNTIYF
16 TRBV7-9 CASSAQHLSSYNEQFF
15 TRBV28 CASSFGTPGANVLTF
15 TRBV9 CASSVELQGVYGYTF
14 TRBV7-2 CASSQGGSYNEQFF
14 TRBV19 CASSIGQGASEAFF
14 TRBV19 CASNRDGNTGELFF
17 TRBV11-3 CASSLEVGAGGGHEQYF
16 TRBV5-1 CASSPGTGTMNTEAFF
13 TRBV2 CASVLALQGTQYF
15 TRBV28 CASSGGQGRTGELFF
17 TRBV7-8 CASSFGLAVRRTDTQYF
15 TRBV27 CASSLQGLVGTEAFF
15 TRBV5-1 CASSPWEGRWTEAFF
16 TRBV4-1 CASSSRTAASGNTIYF
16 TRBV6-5 CASSSAAGGGADTQYF
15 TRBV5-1 CASSLLGTSGNTIYF
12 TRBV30 CAWSPSEETQYF
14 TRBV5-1 CASSPIPGSETQYF
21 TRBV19 CASSKTGLRGLTSSSTDTQYF
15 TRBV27 CASSFIAGVAGELFF
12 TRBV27 CASLVWAGELFF
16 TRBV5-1 CASSLVAPLRNTEAFF
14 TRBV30 CAFSWTGGTQPQHF
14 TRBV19 CASGTTGTTTVQYF
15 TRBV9 CASSVGLAGYNEQFF
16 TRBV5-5 CASSFNPSGTTYEQYF
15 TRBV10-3 CAISESTGRPYEQYF
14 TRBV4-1 CASSPPAGANVLTF
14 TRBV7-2 CASSLSLAGGEQFF
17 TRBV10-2 CASGGTGGASGANVLTF
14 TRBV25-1 CASSENLLTDTQYF
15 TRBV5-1 CASSPDSAGAGELFF
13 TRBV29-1 CSVSAGGSYEQYF
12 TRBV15 CATAELGYSQYF
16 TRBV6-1 CASSATSGSYTGELFF
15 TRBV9 CASSVGSILGDEQFF
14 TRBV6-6 CASSYSEGSHEQYF
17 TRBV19 CASSIRGREGKEDGYTF
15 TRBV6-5 CASSYDRQGTYEQYF
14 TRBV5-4 CASSEGTAQETQYF
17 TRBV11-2 CASSQGRVTILNYEQYF
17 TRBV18 CASSLVITGGPNTEAFF
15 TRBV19 CASSYIAGDTGELFF